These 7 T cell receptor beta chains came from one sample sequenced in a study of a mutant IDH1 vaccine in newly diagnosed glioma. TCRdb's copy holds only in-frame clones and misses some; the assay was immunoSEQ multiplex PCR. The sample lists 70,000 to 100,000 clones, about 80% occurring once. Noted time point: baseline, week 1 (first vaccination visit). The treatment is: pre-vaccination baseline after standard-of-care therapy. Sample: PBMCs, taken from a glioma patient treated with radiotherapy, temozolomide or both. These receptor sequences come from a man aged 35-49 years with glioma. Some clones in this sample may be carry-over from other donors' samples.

CDR3 region: CASSLGLAEGYTDTQYF. The DNA for the CDR3 is TGTGCCAGCAGCTTAGGACTAGCAGAGGGCTACACAGATACGCAGTATTTT. The genes are TRBV7-9 and TRBJ2-3, with TRBD2 matching 7 bases. The CDR3 runs to 17 residues. Trimming removed 1 base from V and 2 bases from J; junction bases left unmatched: 9. Germline V gene data show CDR1 as SEHNR and CDR2 as FQNEAQ (reference sequence).

The CDR3 DNA follows: TGCGCCAGCAGCCAAGGGACAGACTCCTACAATGAGCAGTTCTTC. Translating gives CASSQGTDSYNEQFF. V is TRBV4-1 and J is TRBJ2-1; perhaps TRBD1 as D (6 bases). The V and J ends lost 1 base and 0 bases respectively, with 7 bases between them. Germline assignment: CDR1 MGHRA and CDR2 YSYEKL. The length of the CDR3 is 15 residues.

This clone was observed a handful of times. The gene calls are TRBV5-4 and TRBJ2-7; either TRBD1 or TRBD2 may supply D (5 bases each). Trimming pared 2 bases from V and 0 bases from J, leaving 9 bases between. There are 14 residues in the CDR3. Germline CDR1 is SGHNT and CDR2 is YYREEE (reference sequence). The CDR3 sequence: CASSLEGSSYEQYF. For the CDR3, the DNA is TGTGCCAGCAGCTTAGAGGGGAGCTCCTACGAGCAGTACTTC.

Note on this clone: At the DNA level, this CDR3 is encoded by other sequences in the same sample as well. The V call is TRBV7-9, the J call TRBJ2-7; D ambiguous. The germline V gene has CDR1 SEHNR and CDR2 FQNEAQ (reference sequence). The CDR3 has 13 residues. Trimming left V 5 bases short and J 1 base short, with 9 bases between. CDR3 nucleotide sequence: TGTGCCAGCAGCCCCCGCAGTTCCTACGAGCAGTACTTC. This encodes CASSPRSSYEQYF.

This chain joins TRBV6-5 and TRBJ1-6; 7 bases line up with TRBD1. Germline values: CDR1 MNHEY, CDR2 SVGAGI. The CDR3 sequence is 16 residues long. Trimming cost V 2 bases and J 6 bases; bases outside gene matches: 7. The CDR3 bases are TGTGCCAGCAGTTACCAAGCCGACAGGGTTAATTCACCCCTCCACTTT. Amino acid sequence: CASSYQADRVNSPLHF.

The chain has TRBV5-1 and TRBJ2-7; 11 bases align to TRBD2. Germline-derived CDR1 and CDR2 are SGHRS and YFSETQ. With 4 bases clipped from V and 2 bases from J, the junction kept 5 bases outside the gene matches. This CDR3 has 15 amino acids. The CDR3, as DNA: TGCGCCAGCAGCGTGGTAGCGGGGGGGACCTACGAGCAGTACTTC. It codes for CASSVVAGGTYEQYF.

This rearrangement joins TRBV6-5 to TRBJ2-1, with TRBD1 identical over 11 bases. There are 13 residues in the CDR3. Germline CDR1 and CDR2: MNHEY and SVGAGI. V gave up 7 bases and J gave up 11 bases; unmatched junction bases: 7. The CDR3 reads CASKGTGGVKQFF. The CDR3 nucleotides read TGTGCCAGCAAGGGGACAGGGGGAGTGAAGCAGTTCTTC.